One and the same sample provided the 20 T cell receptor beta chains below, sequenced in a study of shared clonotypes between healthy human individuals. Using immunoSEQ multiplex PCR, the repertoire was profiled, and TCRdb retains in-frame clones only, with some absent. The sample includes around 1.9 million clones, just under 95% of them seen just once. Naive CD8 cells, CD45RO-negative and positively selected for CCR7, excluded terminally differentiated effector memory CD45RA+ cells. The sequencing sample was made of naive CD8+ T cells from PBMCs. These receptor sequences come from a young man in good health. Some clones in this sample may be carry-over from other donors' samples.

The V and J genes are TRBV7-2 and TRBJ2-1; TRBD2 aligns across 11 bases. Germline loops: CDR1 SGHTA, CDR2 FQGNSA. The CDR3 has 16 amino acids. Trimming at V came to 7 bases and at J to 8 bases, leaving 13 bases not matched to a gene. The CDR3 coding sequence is TGTGCCAGCACCACCAGGCCGGGACTAGCGGCCGATGAGCAGTTCTTC. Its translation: CASTTRPGLAADEQFF.

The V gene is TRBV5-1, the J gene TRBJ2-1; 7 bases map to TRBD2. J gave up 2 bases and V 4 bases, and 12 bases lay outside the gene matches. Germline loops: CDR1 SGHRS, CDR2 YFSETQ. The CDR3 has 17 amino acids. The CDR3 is CASSPRDGAGTYNEQFF. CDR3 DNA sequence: TGCGCCAGCAGCCCGCGAGATGGAGCGGGGACCTACAATGAGCAGTTCTTC.

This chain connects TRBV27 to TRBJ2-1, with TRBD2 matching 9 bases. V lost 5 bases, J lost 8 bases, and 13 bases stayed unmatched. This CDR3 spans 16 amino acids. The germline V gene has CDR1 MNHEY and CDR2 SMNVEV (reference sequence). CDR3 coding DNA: TGTGCCAGCAGTCTATTGCCGGGCGGGAGGGCGTATGAGCAGTTCTTC. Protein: CASSLLPGGRAYEQFF.

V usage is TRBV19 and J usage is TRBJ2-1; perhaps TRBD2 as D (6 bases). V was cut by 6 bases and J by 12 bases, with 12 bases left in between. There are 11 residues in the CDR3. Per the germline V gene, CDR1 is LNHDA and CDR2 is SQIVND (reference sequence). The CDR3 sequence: CASRGDLRQFF. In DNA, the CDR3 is TGTGCCAGTAGGGGGGACTTGCGGCAGTTCTTC.

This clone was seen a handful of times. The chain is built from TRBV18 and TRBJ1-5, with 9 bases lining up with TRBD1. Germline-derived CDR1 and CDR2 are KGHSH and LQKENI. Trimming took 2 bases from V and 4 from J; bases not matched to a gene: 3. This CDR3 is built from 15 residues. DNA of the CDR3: TGTGCCAGCTCACCAGACGACAGGGGGAATCAGCCCCAGCATTTT. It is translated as CASSPDDRGNQPQHF.

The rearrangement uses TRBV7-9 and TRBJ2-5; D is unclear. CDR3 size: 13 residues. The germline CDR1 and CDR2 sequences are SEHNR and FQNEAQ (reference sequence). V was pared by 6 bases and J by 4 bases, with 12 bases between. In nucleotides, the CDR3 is TGTGCCAGCAGTTACGCGTCCCCAGAGACCCAGTACTTC. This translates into CASSYASPETQYF.

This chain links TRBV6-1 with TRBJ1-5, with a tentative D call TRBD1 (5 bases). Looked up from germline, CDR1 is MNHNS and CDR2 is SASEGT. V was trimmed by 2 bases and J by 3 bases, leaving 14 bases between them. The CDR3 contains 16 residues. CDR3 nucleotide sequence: TGTGCCAGCAGTGAATTTGAGGGGTTGGTCAATCAGCCCCAGCATTTT. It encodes CASSEFEGLVNQPQHF.

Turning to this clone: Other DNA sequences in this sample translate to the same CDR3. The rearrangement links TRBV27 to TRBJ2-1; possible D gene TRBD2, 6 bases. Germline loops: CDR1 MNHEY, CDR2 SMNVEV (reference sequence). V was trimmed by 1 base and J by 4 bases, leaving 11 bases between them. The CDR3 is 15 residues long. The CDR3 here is CASSLFGGPYNEQFF. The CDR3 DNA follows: TGTGCCAGCAGTTTATTCGGGGGACCTTACAATGAGCAGTTCTTC.

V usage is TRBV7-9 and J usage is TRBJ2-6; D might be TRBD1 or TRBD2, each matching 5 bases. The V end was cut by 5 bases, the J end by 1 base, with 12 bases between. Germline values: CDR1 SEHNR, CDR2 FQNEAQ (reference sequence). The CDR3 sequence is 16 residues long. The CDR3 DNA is TGTGCCAGCAGCCACACGAGGGGTTCTGGGGCCAACGTCCTGACTTTC. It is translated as CASSHTRGSGANVLTF.

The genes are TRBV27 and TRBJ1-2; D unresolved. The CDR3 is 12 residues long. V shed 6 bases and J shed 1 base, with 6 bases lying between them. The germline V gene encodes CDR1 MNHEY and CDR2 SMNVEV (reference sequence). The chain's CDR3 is CASSRNNYGYTF. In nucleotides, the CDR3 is TGTGCCAGCAGCCGTAATAACTATGGCTACACCTTC.

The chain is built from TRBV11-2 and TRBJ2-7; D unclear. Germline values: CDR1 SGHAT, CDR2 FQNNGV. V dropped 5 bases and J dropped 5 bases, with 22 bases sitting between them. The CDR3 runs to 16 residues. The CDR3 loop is CASSPSFRVRSDEQYF. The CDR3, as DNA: TGTGCCAGCAGCCCTTCATTCCGGGTCAGGTCAGACGAGCAGTACTTC.

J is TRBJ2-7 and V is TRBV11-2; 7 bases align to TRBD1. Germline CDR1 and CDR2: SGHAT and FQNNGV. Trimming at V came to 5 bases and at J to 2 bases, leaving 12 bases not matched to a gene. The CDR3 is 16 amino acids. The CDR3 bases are TGTGCCAGCAGCCGACCGGCAGGGGGTCGAACCTACGAGCAGTACTTC. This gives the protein CASSRPAGGRTYEQYF.

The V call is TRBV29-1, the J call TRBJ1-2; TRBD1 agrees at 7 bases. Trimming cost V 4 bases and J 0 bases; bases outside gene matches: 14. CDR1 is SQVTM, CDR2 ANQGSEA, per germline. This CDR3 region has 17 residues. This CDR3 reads CSVVDFGGGGPNYGYTF. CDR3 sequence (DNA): TGCAGCGTTGTTGATTTTGGGGGAGGGGGCCCTAACTATGGCTACACCTTC.

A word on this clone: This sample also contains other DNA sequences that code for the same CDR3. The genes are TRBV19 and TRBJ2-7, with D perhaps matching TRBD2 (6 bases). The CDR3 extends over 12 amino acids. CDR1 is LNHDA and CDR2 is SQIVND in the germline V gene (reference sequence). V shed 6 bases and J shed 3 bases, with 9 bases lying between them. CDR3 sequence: CASSTGSYEQYF. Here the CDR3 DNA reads TGTGCCAGTAGCACCGGGAGCTACGAGCAGTACTTC.

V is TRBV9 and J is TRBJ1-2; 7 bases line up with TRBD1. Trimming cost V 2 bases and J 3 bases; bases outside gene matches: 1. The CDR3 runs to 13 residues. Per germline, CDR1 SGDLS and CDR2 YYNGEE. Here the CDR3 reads CASSVGQYYGYTF. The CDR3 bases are TGTGCCAGCAGCGTGGGACAGTACTATGGCTACACCTTC.

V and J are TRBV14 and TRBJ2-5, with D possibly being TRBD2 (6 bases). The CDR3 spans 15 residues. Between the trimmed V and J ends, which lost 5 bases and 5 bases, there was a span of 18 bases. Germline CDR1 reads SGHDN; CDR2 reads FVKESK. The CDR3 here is CASSATLRRGETQYF. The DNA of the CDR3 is TGTGCCAGCAGCGCAACCCTGAGACGGGGGGAGACCCAGTACTTC.

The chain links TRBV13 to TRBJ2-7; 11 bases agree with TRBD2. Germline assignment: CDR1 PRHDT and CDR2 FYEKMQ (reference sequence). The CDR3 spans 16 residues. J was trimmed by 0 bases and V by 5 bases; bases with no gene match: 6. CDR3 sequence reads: CASSARGLADSYEQYF. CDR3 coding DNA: TGTGCCAGCAGCGCCCGGGGACTAGCGGACTCCTACGAGCAGTACTTC.

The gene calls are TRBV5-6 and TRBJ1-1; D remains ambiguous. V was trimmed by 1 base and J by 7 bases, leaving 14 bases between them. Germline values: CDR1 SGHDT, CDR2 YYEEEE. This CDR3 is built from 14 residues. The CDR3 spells CASSLSGRGIEAFF. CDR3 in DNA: TGTGCCAGCAGCTTGTCCGGTAGAGGAATTGAAGCTTTCTTT. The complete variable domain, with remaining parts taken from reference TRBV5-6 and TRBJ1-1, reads DAGVTQSPTHLIKTRGQQVTLRCSPKSGHDTVSWYQQALGQGPQFIFQYYEEEERQRGNFPDRFSGHQFPNYSSELNVNALLLGDSALYLCASSLSGRGIEAFFGQGTRLTVV.

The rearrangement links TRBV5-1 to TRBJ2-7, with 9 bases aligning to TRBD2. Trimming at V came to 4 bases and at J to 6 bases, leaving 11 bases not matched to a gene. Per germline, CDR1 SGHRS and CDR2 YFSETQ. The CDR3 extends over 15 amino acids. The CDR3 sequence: CASSHWVAGEGEQYF. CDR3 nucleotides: TGCGCCAGCAGCCACTGGGTAGCGGGAGAAGGCGAGCAGTACTTC.

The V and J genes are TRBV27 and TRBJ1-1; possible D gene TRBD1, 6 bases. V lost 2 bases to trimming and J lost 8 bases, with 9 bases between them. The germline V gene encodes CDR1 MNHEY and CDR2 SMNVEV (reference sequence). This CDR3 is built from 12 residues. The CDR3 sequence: CASSLVGGEAFF. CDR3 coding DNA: TGTGCCAGCAGTTTAGTAGGGGGAGAAGCTTTCTTT.